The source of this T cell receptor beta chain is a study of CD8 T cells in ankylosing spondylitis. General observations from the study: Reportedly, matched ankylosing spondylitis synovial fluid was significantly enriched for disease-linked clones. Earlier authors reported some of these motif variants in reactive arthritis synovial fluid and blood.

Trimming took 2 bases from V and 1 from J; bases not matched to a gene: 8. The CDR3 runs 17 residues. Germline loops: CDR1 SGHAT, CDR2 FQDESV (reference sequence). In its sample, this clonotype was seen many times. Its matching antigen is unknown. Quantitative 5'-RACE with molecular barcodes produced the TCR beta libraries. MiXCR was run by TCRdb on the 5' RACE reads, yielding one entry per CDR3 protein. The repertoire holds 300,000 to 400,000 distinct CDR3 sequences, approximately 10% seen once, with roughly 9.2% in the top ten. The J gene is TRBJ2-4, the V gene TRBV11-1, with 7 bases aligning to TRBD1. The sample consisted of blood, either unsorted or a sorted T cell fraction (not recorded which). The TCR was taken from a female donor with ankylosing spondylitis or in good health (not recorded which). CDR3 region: CASSLWKGAVAKNIQYF. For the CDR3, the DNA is TGTGCCAGCAGCTTATGGAAGGGGGCTGTGGCCAAAAACATTCAGTACTTC.